This TCR beta chain was obtained from a study of OX40 agonist ivuxolimab in advanced cancers. In the study overall: Three dose-escalation patients had partial responses: one with hepatocellular carcinoma and two with cutaneous melanoma. Findings and caveats of the study: Fewer expanded clones were found on average in CD4+ than in CD8+ T cells. Among some nonresponders, normalized T-cell clonal expansion was also low.

Sampled blood was obtained at baseline, cycle 4 day 1, and cycle 7 day 1. Comment on this clone: Its antigen is currently unknown.

Here immunoSEQ multiplex PCR was the method, and the copy in TCRdb shows in-frame clones only, minus some. The sample comprises under 110,000 clones, 75% to 95% of which are singletons, and 0.48% rests with the top ten. Germline CDR1 reads SGHTA; CDR2 reads FQGTGA. The length of the CDR3 is 15 residues. V trimming: 2 bases; J trimming: 5 bases; junction bases outside the gene matches: 5. This specimen was CD4+ or CD8+ T cells sorted from blood, taken in a trial of the OX40 agonist ivuxolimab. The sequence was collected from an adult with an advanced solid tumor such as melanoma, head and neck, liver or kidney cancer. V and J are TRBV7-3 and TRBJ2-2, with 7 nucleotides matching TRBD2. CDR3 protein: CASSLAGGGTGELFF. In nucleotides, the CDR3 is TGTGCCAGCAGCTTAGCCGGGGGAGGGACCGGGGAGCTGTTTTTT.